The source of this T cell receptor beta chain is a study of monozygotic twins with inflammatory bowel disease. This CDR3 comprises 13 residues. Each CDR3 protein gets one entry in TCRdb, which reprocessed the 5' RACE reads and gives no DNA. This sample's clone table lists about 99,000 distinct CDR3 sequences. For every donor, one blood sample of about 2.5 ml was drawn. This sequence was found in a human donor with ulcerative colitis or Crohn's disease, or a healthy co-twin of an affected twin (not recorded which). The chain recombines TRBV12-3 or TRBV12-4 with TRBJ2-5; with no DNA, the TCRdb D assignment of TRBD2 cannot be verified. The sequencing input was blood. The CDR3 protein is CASSLSGRETQYF.